The sequence of this TCR beta chain was determined in a study of cytomegalovirus exposure and HLA in healthy donors. The PCR had 60 Vbeta and 13 Jbeta primers. Profiling relied on immunoSEQ multiplex PCR, and the TCRdb table lists in-frame clones only, not all of them. The top ten hold about 2.3% of the sample, which has about 160,000 clones, 75% seen once. Germline V lookup: CDR1 SGHAT, CDR2 FQDESV (reference sequence). The CDR3 has 13 amino acids. V lost 0 bases to trimming and J lost 9 bases, with 6 bases between them. Sequences were obtained from PBMCs. This clonotype was obtained from a female donor in good health and CMV-seronegative. J is TRBJ1-6 and V is TRBV11-1, with D unresolved. The CDR3 loop is CASSLAASSPLHF. As DNA, the CDR3 is TGTGCCAGCAGCTTAGCGGCAAGTTCACCCCTCCACTTT.